This T cell receptor beta chain was identified during a study of T cell changes during pregnancy in multiple sclerosis. The CDR3 runs to 15 residues. The germline V gene encodes CDR1 LNHNV and CDR2 YYDKDF (reference sequence). Trimming removed 5 bases at V and 1 base at J, with 12 bases between. Measured with immunoSEQ multiplex PCR; TCRdb has only the in-frame clones, and not every one. The table has tens of thousands of clones, around 94% seen once. The receptor was isolated from a female donor with multiple sclerosis, enrolled in a pregnancy study. The chain has TRBV15 and TRBJ1-5, with D hard to call. The sequencing used CD8+ T cells from peripheral blood mononuclear cells, collected in the third trimester of pregnancy. The CDR3 nucleotides are TGTGCCACCAGCGATCAGATTACAAGCAATCAGCCCCAGCATTTT. Protein: CATSDQITSNQPQHF.